The 19 T cell receptor beta chains listed next were all sequenced from one sample in a study of identical twins. In TCRdb, the 5' RACE reads were re-called with MiXCR into one record per CDR3 protein. The table lists about 530,000 distinct CDR3 sequences, approximately 20% of them singletons. In addition, the sample was reused for a study of yellow fever vaccine responses in identical twins.

Sequenced: CD4+ T cells sorted from blood. The receptors derive from a woman younger than 30 in good health.

This chain connects TRBV4-1 to TRBJ1-5; D not resolved. CDR1 is MGHRA and CDR2 is YSYEKL in the germline V gene. Trimming stripped 4 bases from V and 7 bases from J, with 17 bases between. The CDR3 contains 15 residues. CDR3 sequence reads: CASSLGPLEEQPQHF. Here the CDR3 DNA reads TGCGCCAGCAGCCTTGGACCCTTGGAGGAACAGCCCCAGCATTTT.

This rearrangement joins TRBV12-3 or TRBV12-4 to TRBJ2-3; no firm D call. The CDR3 length is 13 residues. The V end lost 1 base, the J end lost 5 bases, and 7 bases lay between the germline ends. In nucleotides, the CDR3 is TGTGCCAGCAGTTTAGTGATTCGAGATACGCAGTATTTT. Protein sequence: CASSLVIRDTQYF.

This chain joins TRBV2 and TRBJ2-7; D might be TRBD1 or TRBD2, each matching 5 bases. CDR1 is SNHLY and CDR2 is FYNNEI in the germline V gene. The CDR3 has 13 amino acids. V dropped 6 bases and J dropped 2 bases, with 11 bases sitting between them. The DNA of the CDR3 is TGTGCCAGCAGGAGGGACCATACCTACGAGCAGTACTTC. It codes for CASRRDHTYEQYF. The complete variable domain, with remaining parts taken from reference TRBV2 and TRBJ2-7, reads EPEVTQTPSHQVTQMGQEVILRCVPISNHLYFYWYRQILGQKVEFLVSFYNNEISEKSEIFDDQFSVERPDGSNFTLKIRSTKLEDSAMYFCASRRDHTYEQYFGPGTRLTVT.

The CDR3 is CASSAGTGASGYTF. The CDR3 nucleotides read TGTGCCAGCAGTGCGGGGACAGGGGCAAGTGGCTACACCTTC. The chain is built from TRBV25-1 and TRBJ1-2; TRBD1 agrees at 10 bases. The CDR3 is made up of 14 amino acids. V lost 4 bases, J lost 7 bases, and 6 bases stayed unmatched. CDR1 and CDR2 (germline): MGHDK, SYGVNS.

V usage is TRBV19 and J usage is TRBJ1-1, with 8 bases lining up with TRBD1. The V gene's germline CDR1 is LNHDA and CDR2 SQIVND (reference sequence). Germline trimming cut 6 bases from V and 5 bases from J; bases unmatched to any gene: 2. The CDR3 is 12 amino acids. CDR3 loop: CASRQGATEAFF. The CDR3 DNA reads TGTGCCAGTAGGCAGGGGGCGACTGAAGCTTTCTTT.

This clonotype was counted only a few times. This chain connects TRBV5-1 to TRBJ2-7; 8 bases align to TRBD1. The CDR3 length is 17 residues. CDR1 and CDR2 from the germline V gene are SGHRS and YFSETQ. V lost 1 base, J lost 6 bases, and 15 bases stayed unmatched. CDR3 region: CASSLNPTGAASGEQYF. In DNA, the CDR3 is TGCGCCAGCAGCTTGAACCCGACAGGGGCGGCATCCGGCGAGCAGTACTTC.

This clonotype was counted between two and nine times. The V call is TRBV2, the J call TRBJ1-1; no firm D call. Germline V gene data show CDR1 as SNHLY and CDR2 as FYNNEI. The CDR3 covers 10 residues. Trimming removed 6 bases from V and 4 bases from J, with 3 bases in between. CDR3 coding DNA: TGTGCCAGCAGGCCCACTGAAGCTTTCTTT. Its translation is CASRPTEAFF.

This sequence joins TRBV7-3 and TRBJ2-1; weak D call: TRBD1 (5 bases). Germline V gene sequence: CDR1 SGHTA, CDR2 FQGTGA. The CDR3 consists of 15 residues. The V gene lost 0 bases and the J gene lost 3 bases, with 9 bases spanning the gap. The CDR3 region is CASSLTGASYNEQFF. Here the CDR3 DNA reads TGTGCCAGCAGCTTAACAGGGGCTAGCTACAATGAGCAGTTCTTC. The entire variable domain, with the rest obtained from reference TRBV7-3 and TRBJ2-1, is as follows: GAGVSQTPSNKVTEKGKYVELRCDPISGHTALYWYRQSLGQGPEFLIYFQGTGAADDSGLPNDRFFAVRPEGSVSTLKIQRTERGDSAVYLCASSLTGASYNEQFFGPGTRLTVL.

This clonotype was seen only a few times. The rearrangement joins TRBV28 to TRBJ2-7; D is unclear. Between the trimmed V and J ends, which lost 5 bases and 2 bases, there was a span of 10 bases. The CDR3 has 13 residues. Germline lookup yields CDR1 MDHEN and CDR2 SYDVKM. This CDR3 is CASSALRTYEQYF. DNA of the CDR3: TGTGCCAGCAGTGCACTTCGGACCTACGAGCAGTACTTC. The variable domain in full, with the rest retrieved from reference TRBV28 and TRBJ2-7, is DVKVTQSSRYLVKRTGEKVFLECVQDMDHENMFWYRQDPGLGLRLIYFSYDVKMKEKGDIPEGYSVSREKKERFSLILESASTNQTSMYLCASSALRTYEQYFGPGTRLTVT.

This clonotype was seen more than once but under ten times. This chain joins TRBV7-8 and TRBJ2-5; TRBD2 is a possible D gene (6 bases). Trimming removed 0 bases from V and 5 bases from J, with 16 bases in between. The CDR3 sequence is 16 residues long. Germline loops: CDR1 SGHVS, CDR2 FQNEAQ. The CDR3 sequence is CASSLAVRLGGETQYF. CDR3 DNA sequence: TGTGCCAGCAGCTTAGCGGTTAGACTTGGGGGGGAGACCCAGTACTTC.

DNA of the CDR3: TGTGCCAGCTCACCTCGGGAGATAGCGGGGGCTAAAGATACGCAGTATTTT. Translating it yields CASSPREIAGAKDTQYF. The J gene is TRBJ2-3, the V gene TRBV18, with 9 bases matching TRBD2. With V trimmed by 3 bases and J by 5 bases, 12 bases remained unmatched. The CDR3 has 17 amino acids. CDR1 is KGHSH, CDR2 LQKENI, per germline.

This clonotype was observed a few times. This chain connects TRBV21-1 to TRBJ1-5; TRBD1 is the table's D call and was not checked against the DNA. TRBV21-1 is annotated as a pseudogene. This CDR3 contains 17 residues. DNA of the CDR3: TGTGCCAGCAGCCCCACTGGGGCAGGGGACCGCAATCAGCCCCAGCATTTT. Its translation is CASSPTGAGDRNQPQHF.

This clonotype was seen ten or more times. This chain connects TRBV29-1 to TRBJ2-5; 7 nucleotides line up with TRBD2. Unmatched junction bases numbered 8, after V lost 6 bases and J lost 4 bases. CDR1 and CDR2 from the germline V gene are SQVTM and ANQGSEA. The CDR3 spans 13 residues. The CDR3 sequence: CSVSRASGETQYF. CDR3 nucleotide sequence: TGCAGCGTCTCACGGGCTAGCGGAGAGACCCAGTACTTC. The variable domain in full, with the rest retrieved from reference TRBV29-1 and TRBJ2-5, is SAVISQKPSRDICQRGTSLTIQCQVDSQVTMMFWYRQQPGQSLTLIATANQGSEATYESGFVIDKFPISRPNLTFSTLTVSNMSPEDSSIYLCSVSRASGETQYFGPGTRLLVL.

The chain is built from TRBV5-5 and TRBJ2-3, with D possibly TRBD2 on 5 matching bases. Trimming left V 1 base short and J 2 bases short, with 11 bases between. The CDR3 has 15 residues. Germline loops: CDR1 SGHKS, CDR2 YYEKEE (reference sequence). CDR3 nucleotide sequence: TGTGCCAGCAGCTTGTATGAGGGTTCCACAGATACGCAGTATTTT. It yields the protein CASSLYEGSTDTQYF.

The sample holds a few counts of this clonotype. The chain joins TRBV2 to TRBJ2-3; no reliable D call. The V gene's germline CDR1 is SNHLY and CDR2 FYNNEI. Trimming pared 5 bases from V and 1 base from J, leaving 10 bases between. This CDR3 contains 14 residues. Written as DNA, the CDR3 is TGTGCCAGCAGTTACACCGCTGGCACAGATACGCAGTATTTT. It codes for CASSYTAGTDTQYF.

In its sample, this clonotype was seen a few times. The chain combines TRBV10-1 with TRBJ1-6, with no clear D. Germline V gene sequence: CDR1 WNHNN, CDR2 SYGVQD (reference sequence). The V and J ends lost 5 bases and 8 bases respectively, with 13 bases between them. The CDR3 spans 14 residues. The CDR3 DNA is TGCGCCAGCAGTTCCGGGCCCTTGGATTCACCCCTCCACTTT. Translated: CASSSGPLDSPLHF.

The V gene is TRBV5-1, the J gene TRBJ2-1; TRBD2 aligns across 11 bases. From germline, CDR1 is SGHRS and CDR2 YFSETQ. The CDR3 length is 15 residues. J was trimmed by 8 bases and V by 0 bases; bases with no gene match: 4. In DNA, the CDR3 is TGCGCCAGCAGCTTGGCTCTAGCGGGAGGTCATGAGCAGTTCTTC. It is translated as CASSLALAGGHEQFF.

This clonotype was detected a few times. The chain has TRBV27 and TRBJ2-5, with a possible D match to TRBD2 (6 bases). Trimming took off 6 bases at V and 2 bases at J, with 16 bases between the two ends. The CDR3 has 15 amino acids. CDR1 MNHEY and CDR2 SMNVEV come from the germline V gene (reference sequence). Written as DNA, the CDR3 is TGTGCCAGCAGGACCCCGGGGGAGCGTCAAGAGACCCAGTACTTC. Its protein is CASRTPGERQETQYF.

The V and J genes are TRBV18 and TRBJ2-7; the D gene is possibly TRBD1 (6 bases). Trimming took 2 bases from V and 3 from J, leaving 14 bases between them. Germline V gene lookup returns CDR1 KGHSH and CDR2 LQKENI. This CDR3 spans 15 amino acids. CDR3 in DNA: TGTGCCAGCTCACCAGGGTTCAGGGGTGACTACGAGCAGTACGTC. Translating gives CASSPGFRGDYEQYV.